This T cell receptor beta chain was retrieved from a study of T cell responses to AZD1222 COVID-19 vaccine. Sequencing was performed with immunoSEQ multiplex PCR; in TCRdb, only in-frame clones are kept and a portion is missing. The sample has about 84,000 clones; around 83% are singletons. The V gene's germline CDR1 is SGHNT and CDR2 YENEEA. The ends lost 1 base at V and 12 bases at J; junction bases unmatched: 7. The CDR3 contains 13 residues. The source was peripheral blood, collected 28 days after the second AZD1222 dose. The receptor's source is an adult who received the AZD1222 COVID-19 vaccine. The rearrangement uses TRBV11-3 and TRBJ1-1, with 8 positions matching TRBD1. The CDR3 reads CASSLAGTGKSFF. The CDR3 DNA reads TGTGCCAGCAGCTTAGCCGGGACAGGAAAGTCTTTCTTT.